Below are 28 T cell receptor beta chains sequenced from a single sample in a study of blood T cell repertoires in COVID-19. The method was immunoSEQ multiplex PCR; TCRdb's version includes in-frame clones alone and lacks a portion of them. This table holds 150,000 to 200,000 clones, approximately 92% found once. Material for sequencing was peripheral blood. The receptors shown here come from a man aged 30-40 years with COVID-19, enrolled during active disease.

The rearrangement links TRBV6-5 to TRBJ2-1; 12 bases match TRBD2. Germline V gene data show CDR1 as MNHEY and CDR2 as SVGAGI. The J segment lost 6 bases and the V segment lost 2 bases, leaving 5 bases of the junction unmatched. This CDR3 comprises 16 residues. CDR3 amino acids: CASSYEASGGGNEQFF. CDR3 bases: TGTGCCAGCAGTTACGAGGCTAGCGGGGGGGGCAATGAGCAGTTCTTC.

The chain uses TRBV4-3 and TRBJ1-5; 8 bases are shared with TRBD1. This CDR3 has 18 residues. V gave up 0 bases and J gave up 3 bases; unmatched junction bases: 10. CDR1 is LGHNA and CDR2 is YSLEER in the germline V gene. The CDR3: CASSQEWAGGFSNQPQHF. The CDR3 DNA follows: TGCGCCAGCAGCCAAGAATGGGCAGGGGGCTTCTCCAATCAGCCCCAGCATTTT.

In its sample, this clone was seen a few times. The V and J genes are TRBV6-2 or TRBV6-3 and TRBJ2-6, with a weak D call TRBD2 (5 bases). The germline gives CDR1 MNHEY, CDR2 SVGEGT. Trimming left V 2 bases short and J 1 base short, with 15 bases between. The CDR3 length is 18 residues. In DNA form, the CDR3 reads TGTGCCAGCAGTTACGTGGGTCTCGGGATTTCTGGGGCCAACGTCCTGACTTTC. This translates into CASSYVGLGISGANVLTF.

DNA for the CDR3: TGCGCCAGCAGCTTGGCGCCACTAGCGGGACAAGAGACCCAGTACTTC. Translated, it gives CASSLAPLAGQETQYF. V and J are TRBV5-1 and TRBJ2-5; 10 nucleotides match TRBD2. J gave up 2 bases and V 0 bases, and 4 bases lay outside the gene matches. This CDR3 contains 16 residues. In germline, CDR1 is SGHRS, CDR2 YFSETQ.

This chain uses TRBV25-1 with TRBJ1-6, with 12 bases lining up with TRBD1. V was pared by 4 bases and J by 10 bases, with 8 bases of the junction left unmatched. Germline-derived CDR1 and CDR2 are MGHDK and SYGVNS. The CDR3 is 16 residues long. In DNA form, the CDR3 reads TGTGCCAGCAGTGGAAGCGGGACAGGGGGCAGGTCACCCCTCCACTTT. Translating it yields CASSGSGTGGRSPLHF.

The chain is built from TRBV28 and TRBJ2-4, with TRBD1 identical over 7 bases. Germline V gene lookup returns CDR1 MDHEN and CDR2 SYDVKM. V gave up 1 base and J gave up 9 bases; unmatched junction bases: 9. The CDR3 has 15 amino acids. The CDR3: CASSLSPDRSSIQYF. DNA for the CDR3: TGTGCCAGCAGTTTATCGCCGGACAGGAGTAGCATTCAGTACTTC.

The gene calls are TRBV15 and TRBJ1-5; D is uncertain. V shed 3 bases and J shed 2 bases, with 11 bases lying between them. The CDR3 loop spans 15 amino acids. Germline V CDR1 and CDR2: LNHNV, YYDKDF (reference sequence). DNA for the CDR3: TGTGCCACCAGCAGGTCGGGTAAGGGCAATCAGCCCCAGCATTTT. Translated: CATSRSGKGNQPQHF.

The V gene is TRBV3-1 (or the pseudogene TRBV3-2), the J gene TRBJ2-1; 12 nucleotides agree with TRBD2. The CDR3 covers 17 residues. With 0 bases clipped from V and 6 bases from J, the junction kept 6 bases outside the gene matches. Germline CDR1 is LGHDT and CDR2 is YNNKEL (reference sequence). CDR3 sequence (DNA): TGTGCCAGCAGCCAAGACTTAGGACTAGCGGGGATCAATGAGCAGTTCTTC. Translated, it gives CASSQDLGLAGINEQFF.

The chain has TRBV5-6 and TRBJ1-1; maybe TRBD1 (5 bases). Germline CDR1 is SGHDT and CDR2 is YYEEEE. CDR3 length: 15 amino acids. Trimming cost V 3 bases and J 6 bases, with 18 bases left between them. CDR3 loop: CASSSAQVRTPEAFF. DNA for the CDR3: TGTGCCAGCAGCTCGGCACAGGTTCGAACGCCTGAAGCTTTCTTT.

The chain links TRBV6-5 to TRBJ1-1, with D unclear. Trimming shortened V by 2 bases and J by 3 bases, and 16 bases separated the two germline ends. The CDR3 consists of 16 residues. The germline V gene encodes CDR1 MNHEY and CDR2 SVGAGI. The DNA for the CDR3 is TGTGCCAGCAGTTACGGGAGGGTAGGAGCGCACACTGAAGCTTTCTTT. It codes for CASSYGRVGAHTEAFF.

The chain recombines TRBV27 with TRBJ2-1; weak D call: TRBD2 (6 bases). The V gene's germline CDR1 is MNHEY and CDR2 SMNVEV (reference sequence). The ends were cut back, 6 bases at V and 4 bases at J, with 16 bases in the middle. This CDR3 region has 15 residues. The CDR3 is CASRVMGDSYNEQFF. The DNA for the CDR3 is TGTGCCAGCAGGGTGATGGGGGACTCATACAATGAGCAGTTCTTC.

The chain carries TRBV27 and TRBJ1-2; the match to TRBD1 covers 9 bases. In germline, CDR1 is MNHEY, CDR2 SMNVEV (reference sequence). V trimming: 5 bases; J trimming: 4 bases; junction bases outside the gene matches: 5. There are 14 residues in the CDR3. The CDR3 is CASSRTGGFYGYTF. The CDR3 coding sequence is TGTGCCAGCAGTCGCACAGGGGGCTTCTATGGCTACACCTTC.

This chain joins TRBV20-1 and TRBJ2-5; 7 bases are a match to TRBD1. Per the germline V gene, CDR1 is DFQATT and CDR2 is SNEGSKA (reference sequence). J was trimmed by 0 bases and V by 3 bases; bases with no gene match: 10. The CDR3 totals 16 residues. The CDR3 DNA is TGCAGTGCTAGTGGATTTACTGGGACAGACCAAGAGACCCAGTACTTC. Protein sequence: CSASGFTGTDQETQYF.

The chain uses TRBV19 and TRBJ2-3, with 9 positions matching TRBD2. Germline trimming cut 11 bases from V and 2 bases from J; bases unmatched to any gene: 8. The CDR3 sequence is 14 residues long. The germline V gene has CDR1 LNHDA and CDR2 SQIVND (reference sequence). The CDR3: CAADSGSDTDTQYF. The CDR3 DNA reads as TGTGCCGCCGATAGCGGGAGCGACACAGATACGCAGTATTTT.

The genes are TRBV5-1 and TRBJ2-7; 10 bases fit TRBD1. V shed 1 base and J 3 bases; nucleotides not matched to a gene: 1. Germline CDR1 and CDR2: SGHRS and YFSETQ. CDR3 length: 14 residues. The DNA for the CDR3 is TGCGCCAGCAGCTTGTGGGACAGGGGCTACGAGCAGTACTTC. Translating gives CASSLWDRGYEQYF. Variable domain in full (rest from reference TRBV5-1 and TRBJ2-7): KAGVTQTPRYLIKTRGQQVTLSCSPISGHRSVSWYQQTPGQGLQFLFEYFSETQRNKGNFPGRFSGRQFSNSRSEMNVSTLELGDSALYLCASSLWDRGYEQYFGPGTRLTVT.

V gene TRBV21-1 combines with J gene TRBJ1-6. TRBV21-1 corresponds to a pseudogene. This CDR3 spans 20 amino acids. CDR3 DNA: TGTGCCAGCAGCAAAGTTGTAAGCGAAGGCGAGAGCTCCTATAATTCACCCCTCCACTTT. Translation gives CASSKVVSEGESSYNSPLHF.

The V gene is TRBV4-3, the J gene TRBJ1-3; 7 bases match TRBD1. The CDR3 is 17 residues long. Germline lookup yields CDR1 LGHNA and CDR2 YSLEER. With V trimmed by 1 base and J by 0 bases, 6 bases remained unmatched. The CDR3 DNA follows: TGCGCCAGCAGCCAAGTTAGAGGACAGGACTCTGGAAACACCATATATTTT. This sequence encodes CASSQVRGQDSGNTIYF.

The chain recombines TRBV7-6 with TRBJ1-1, with D perhaps TRBD1 (5 bases). This CDR3 has 16 amino acids. The V end lost 5 bases, the J end lost 1 base, and 17 bases lay between the germline ends. Germline CDR1 reads SGHVS; CDR2 reads FNYEAQ. CDR3 DNA sequence: TGTGCCAGCAGCCCCAGGGTGGAGGGGTGGAACACTGAAGCTTTCTTT. It is translated as CASSPRVEGWNTEAFF.

The chain combines TRBV6-5 with TRBJ2-7, with 8 bases lining up with TRBD2. CDR3 length: 13 amino acids. Losses at the gene ends were 9 bases for V and 3 bases for J; bases not matched to a gene: 7. Germline CDR1 reads MNHEY; CDR2 reads SVGAGI. Here the CDR3 DNA reads TGTGCCAGTACCGGGGGGGCAGTCTACGAGCAGTACTTC. It is translated as CASTGGAVYEQYF.

The chain joins TRBV3-1 (or the pseudogene TRBV3-2) to TRBJ1-1; the match to TRBD1 covers 9 bases. The CDR3 spans 14 residues. The germline V gene encodes CDR1 LGHDT and CDR2 YNNKEL (reference sequence). The J segment lost 5 bases and the V segment lost 6 bases, leaving 7 bases of the junction unmatched. CDR3 residues: CASSWGQGHTEAFF. Written as DNA, the CDR3 is TGTGCCAGCAGTTGGGGACAGGGTCATACTGAAGCTTTCTTT.

V gene TRBV7-9 combines with J gene TRBJ2-7; 10 bases are shared with TRBD2. The CDR3 sequence is 17 residues long. Looked up from germline, CDR1 is SEHNR and CDR2 is FQNEAQ (reference sequence). The V segment lost 5 bases and the J segment 0 bases; nucleotides outside the gene matches: 10. CDR3 DNA: TGTGCCAGCAGCCCTCCACTCCTAGCGGGGGCCTCCTACGAGCAGTACTTC. It encodes CASSPPLLAGASYEQYF. Variable domain in full (rest from reference TRBV7-9 and TRBJ2-7): DTGVSQNPRHKITKRGQNVTFRCDPISEHNRLYWYRQTLGQGPEFLTYFQNEAQLEKSRLLSDRFSAERPKGSFSTLEIQRTEQGDSAMYLCASSPPLLAGASYEQYFGPGTRLTVT.

This clone came up a few times. This rearrangement joins TRBV29-1 to TRBJ2-4, with 7 bases lining up with TRBD1. There are 15 residues in the CDR3. Germline loops: CDR1 SQVTM, CDR2 ANQGSEA. After removal of 6 bases from V and 6 bases from J, the junction contained 14 bases not matched to a gene. CDR3 residues: CSVELTGLRANIQYF. CDR3 nucleotide sequence: TGCAGCGTCGAGCTGACAGGGTTGAGGGCAAACATTCAGTACTTC. Using reference TRBV29-1 and TRBJ2-4 for the parts outside the CDR3, the full variable domain is SAVISQKPSRDICQRGTSLTIQCQVDSQVTMMFWYRQQPGQSLTLIATANQGSEATYESGFVIDKFPISRPNLTFSTLTVSNMSPEDSSIYLCSVELTGLRANIQYFGAGTRLSVL.

V gene TRBV5-6 combines with J gene TRBJ2-6; D remains unclear. The CDR3 consists of 16 residues. Trimming shortened V by 0 bases and J by 4 bases, and 11 bases separated the two germline ends. The germline V gene has CDR1 SGHDT and CDR2 YYEEEE. CDR3 residues: CASSLGLSSGANVLTF. The CDR3, as DNA: TGTGCCAGCAGCTTGGGACTGTCGTCCGGGGCCAACGTCCTGACTTTC.

The chain joins TRBV5-4 to TRBJ1-1; 10 bases map to TRBD1. This CDR3 comprises 15 residues. From germline, CDR1 is SGHNT and CDR2 YYREEE (reference sequence). J gave up 5 bases and V 0 bases, and 4 bases lay outside the gene matches. CDR3 sequence (DNA): TGTGCCAGCAGCTTGGAAGACAGGGGGCATACTGAAGCTTTCTTT. It translates to CASSLEDRGHTEAFF. The full variable domain, completed using reference TRBV5-4 and TRBJ1-1, is ETGVTQSPTHLIKTRGQQVTLRCSSQSGHNTVSWYQQALGQGPQFIFQYYREEENGRGNFPPRFSGLQFPNYSSELNVNALELDDSALYLCASSLEDRGHTEAFFGQGTRLTVV.

The rearrangement links TRBV6-5 to TRBJ2-1; tentative D call: TRBD2 (6 bases). V was cut by 2 bases and J by 12 bases, with 23 bases left in between. CDR1 is MNHEY and CDR2 is SVGAGI in the germline V gene. This CDR3 comprises 16 residues. The CDR3 DNA is TGTGCCAGCAGTTACCTACCCGGGACTGGATCCGATGGGCAGTTCTTC. Its translation is CASSYLPGTGSDGQFF.

This chain uses TRBV6-2 or TRBV6-3 with TRBJ1-2; D not resolved. This CDR3 is 15 amino acids long. Trimming shortened V by 6 bases and J by 4 bases, and 18 bases separated the two germline ends. CDR1 and CDR2 (germline): MNHEY, SVGEGT. The CDR3, as DNA: TGTGCCAGCAGCCCACGGTCCAGGCCAGGCTATGGCTACACCTTC. The encoded protein is CASSPRSRPGYGYTF.

The chain combines TRBV25-1 with TRBJ1-1, with a tentative D call TRBD1 (5 bases). Trimming took off 1 base at V and 6 bases at J, with 15 bases between the two ends. The CDR3 loop spans 15 amino acids. Germline-derived CDR1 and CDR2 are MGHDK and SYGVNS. CDR3 protein: CASSEFRKTEPEAFF. For the CDR3, the DNA is TGTGCCAGCAGTGAATTTCGTAAGACAGAACCTGAAGCTTTCTTT. The full variable domain, completed using reference TRBV25-1 and TRBJ1-1, is EADIYQTPRYLVIGTGKKITLECSQTMGHDKMYWYQQDPGMELHLIHYSYGVNSTEKGDLSSESTVSRIRTEHFPLTLESARPSHTSQYLCASSEFRKTEPEAFFGQGTRLTVV.

The chain employs TRBV9 and TRBJ1-1; D gene ambiguous. Trimming removed 0 bases from V and 5 bases from J, with 14 bases in between. This CDR3 spans 15 amino acids. Germline V CDR1 and CDR2: SGDLS, YYNGEE. The CDR3 loop reads CASSVGTGWATEAFF. CDR3 DNA sequence: TGTGCCAGCAGCGTAGGAACGGGATGGGCGACTGAAGCTTTCTTT. Full variable domain (remainder filled in from reference TRBV9 and TRBJ1-1): DSGVTQTPKHLITATGQRVTLRCSPRSGDLSVYWYQQSLDQGLQFLIQYYNGEERAKGNILERFSAQQFPDLHSELNLSSLELGDSALYFCASSVGTGWATEAFFGQGTRLTVV.